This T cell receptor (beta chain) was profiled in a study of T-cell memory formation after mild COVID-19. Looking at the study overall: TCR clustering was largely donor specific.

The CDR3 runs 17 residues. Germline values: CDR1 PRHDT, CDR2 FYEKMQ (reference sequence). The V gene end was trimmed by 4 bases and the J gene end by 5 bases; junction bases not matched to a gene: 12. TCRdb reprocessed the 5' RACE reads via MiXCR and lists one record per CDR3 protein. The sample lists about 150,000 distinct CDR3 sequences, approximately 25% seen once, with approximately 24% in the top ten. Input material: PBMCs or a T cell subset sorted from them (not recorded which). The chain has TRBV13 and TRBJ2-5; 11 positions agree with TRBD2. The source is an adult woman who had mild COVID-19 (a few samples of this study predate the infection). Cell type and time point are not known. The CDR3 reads CASSSGTSGQARETQYF. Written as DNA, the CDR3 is TGTGCCAGCAGCTCCGGGACTAGCGGCCAGGCCCGGGAGACCCAGTACTTC.